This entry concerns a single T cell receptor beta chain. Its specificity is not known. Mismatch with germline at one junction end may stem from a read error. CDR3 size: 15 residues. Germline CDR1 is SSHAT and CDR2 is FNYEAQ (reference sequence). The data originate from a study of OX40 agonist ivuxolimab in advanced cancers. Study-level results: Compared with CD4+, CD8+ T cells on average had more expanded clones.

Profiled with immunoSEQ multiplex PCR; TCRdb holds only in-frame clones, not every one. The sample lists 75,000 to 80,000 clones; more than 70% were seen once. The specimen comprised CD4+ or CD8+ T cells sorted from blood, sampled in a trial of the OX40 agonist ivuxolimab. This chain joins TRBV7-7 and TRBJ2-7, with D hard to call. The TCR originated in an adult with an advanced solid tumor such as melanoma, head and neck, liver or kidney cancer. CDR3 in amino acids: CASSLELGDTYEQYF. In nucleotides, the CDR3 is TGTGCTAGCAGCTTAGAGCTTGGTGACACCTACGAGCAGTACTTC.